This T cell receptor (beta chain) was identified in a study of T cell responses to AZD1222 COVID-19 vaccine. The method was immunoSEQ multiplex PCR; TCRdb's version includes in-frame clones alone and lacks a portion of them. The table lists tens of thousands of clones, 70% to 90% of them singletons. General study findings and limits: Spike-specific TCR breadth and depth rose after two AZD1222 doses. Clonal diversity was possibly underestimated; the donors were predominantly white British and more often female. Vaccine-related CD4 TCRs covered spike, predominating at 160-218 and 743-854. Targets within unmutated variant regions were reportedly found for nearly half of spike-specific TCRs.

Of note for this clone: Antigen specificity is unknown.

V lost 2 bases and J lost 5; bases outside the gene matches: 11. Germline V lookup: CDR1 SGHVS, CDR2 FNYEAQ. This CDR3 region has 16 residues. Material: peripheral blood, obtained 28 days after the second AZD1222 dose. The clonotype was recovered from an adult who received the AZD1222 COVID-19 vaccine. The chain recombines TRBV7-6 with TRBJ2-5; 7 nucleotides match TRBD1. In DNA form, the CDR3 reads TGTGCCAGCAGCTTAAGGTCGGCAGGGGGTCGGGAGACCCAGTACTTC. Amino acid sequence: CASSLRSAGGRETQYF.